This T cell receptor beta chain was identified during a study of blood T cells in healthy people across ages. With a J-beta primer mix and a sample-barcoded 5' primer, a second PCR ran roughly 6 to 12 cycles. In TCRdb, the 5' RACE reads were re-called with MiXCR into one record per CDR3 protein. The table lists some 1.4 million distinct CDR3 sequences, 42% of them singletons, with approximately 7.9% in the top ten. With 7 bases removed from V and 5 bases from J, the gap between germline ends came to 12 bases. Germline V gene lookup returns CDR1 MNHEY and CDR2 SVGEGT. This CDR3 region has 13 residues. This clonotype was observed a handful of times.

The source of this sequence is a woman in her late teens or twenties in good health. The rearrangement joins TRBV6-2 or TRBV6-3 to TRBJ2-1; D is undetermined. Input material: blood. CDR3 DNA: TGTGCCAGCACCCCGGGTAGGCACAATGAGCAGTTCTTC. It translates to CASTPGRHNEQFF.